This T cell receptor (beta chain) was sequenced during a study of T cells after somatic rescue of genetic block. Measured with immunoSEQ multiplex PCR; TCRdb has only the in-frame clones, and not every one. The sample lists 7,500 to 9,500 clones, roughly 80% occurring once. The source of this sequence is a boy between 10 and 17 years old. Sequencing was performed on peripheral blood mononuclear cells (PBMCs).

CDR3 nucleotides: TGTGCCACCAGCAGGTTCCACTCCTTGCCGTACTTCTTC. Its translation: CATSRFHSLPYFF. J is TRBJ2-1 and V is TRBV15; D ambiguous. V lost 3 bases and J 16 bases, leaving 19 bases between the germline ends. The CDR3 consists of 13 residues. CDR1 LNHNV and CDR2 YYDKDF come from the germline V gene (reference sequence). Combining the CDR3 with reference TRBV15 and TRBJ2-1 gives the whole variable domain DAMVIQNPRYQVTQFGKPVTLSCSQTLNHNVMYWYQQKSSQAPKLLFHYYDKDFNNEADTPDNFQSRRPNTSFCFLDIRSPGLGDTAMYLCATSRFHSLPYFFGPGTRLTVL.